This entry describes one T cell receptor (beta chain). Per the study methods: Amplification with reference gene primers provided the estimates of nucleated cell counts. Profiling relied on immunoSEQ multiplex PCR, and the TCRdb table lists in-frame clones only, not all of them. That table gives V, J and clone size, and the DNA gave D and trimming. The table lists about 200,000 clones, 80% to 90% of them singletons. The data belong to a study of blood T cell repertoires in COVID-19. Study as a whole: Samples representing acute and convalescent COVID-19 were sourced from the United States, Italy and Spain. Nucleic acid was either cDNA or gDNA, and it came from T cells, B-cell-depleted T cells, or PBMCs.

Input material: peripheral blood. This TCR was sampled from a man aged 50-59 years with acute or convalescent COVID-19.

CDR3 residues: CASRRGSWSYTF. The CDR3, as DNA: TGTGCCAGCCGGAGGGGTTCTTGGAGCTACACCTTC. The chain combines TRBV6-5 with TRBJ1-2; a weak D match, TRBD1 (5 bases). V gave up 8 bases and J gave up 9 bases, with 16 bases separating them. The CDR3 loop spans 12 amino acids. CDR1 is MNHEY and CDR2 is SVGAGI in the germline V gene.